The TCR beta chain described here comes from a study of T cells in women clearing cervical HPV infection. For the study at large: Case blood was drawn a median approximately 150 days after lesion detection.

TCR beta CDR3 amplified by multiplex PCR from approximately 1,200 ng genomic DNA. Profiling relied on immunoSEQ multiplex PCR, and the TCRdb table lists in-frame clones only, not all of them. The listing contains tens of thousands of clones. As for this clone: Its antigen remains unidentified. The read is 3 residues too short to cover the CDR3 end, so that end is filled in from the germline J gene.

The CDR3 has 13 residues. Germline V gene data show CDR1 as SGHNT and CDR2 as YYREEE (reference sequence). Losses at the gene ends were 3 bases for V and 6 bases for J; bases not matched to a gene: 6. Study-level results: Cases carried less TRBV6-7 than controls: approximately 0.1% versus 0.16%. CIN3+ cases had significantly higher TCR repertoire richness than controls, but evenness did not differ.

The clonotype comes from a woman between 18 and 75 years old with a cervical HPV16 infection that either progressed to CIN3+ or cleared (not recorded which). The chain is built from TRBV5-4 and TRBJ2-7; 7 bases agree with TRBD2. Sequencing input: blood buffy coat. The CDR3 is CASSSLPGGEQYF. Incomplete CDR3 DNA: TGTGCCAGCAGCTCGCTCCCGGGGGGCGAG.